This T cell receptor beta chain comes out of a study of cytomegalovirus exposure and HLA in healthy donors. Findings of the study overall: Cytomegalovirus association was listed for 150 or so TCR beta chains.

It was with 60 Vbeta and 13 Jbeta primers that the PCR ran. Clones were sequenced by immunoSEQ multiplex PCR, and TCRdb holds only the in-frame ones, with some missing. In all, the sample yields some 200,000 clones. Turning to this clone: Its matching antigen is unknown.

CDR1 is SNHLY and CDR2 is FYNNEI in the germline V gene. The germline V and J ends were trimmed by 5 bases and 7 bases, with 14 bases remaining between them. This CDR3 contains 13 residues. The sequence was collected from a boy aged 5-17 years in good health and CMV-seronegative. The specimen sequenced was PBMCs. The V and J genes are TRBV2 and TRBJ1-2, with D unresolved. The CDR3 sequence is CASSTYSGSGYTF. In nucleotides, the CDR3 is TGTGCCAGCAGTACCTATTCAGGCAGTGGCTACACCTTC.